This T cell receptor (beta chain) derives from a study of Graves' ophthalmopathy and Graves' hyperthyroidism. The authors amplified TCR beta CDR3 regions, and they did so from RNA transcripts for repertoire sequencing. In the first round, RT-PCR was carried out with HTBI primers, and a multiplex PCR formed the second round. TCRdb reprocessed the multiplex PCR reads via MiXCR and lists one record per CDR3 protein. Found here are 150,000 or so distinct CDR3 sequences, 39% of them singletons; the top ten hold about 9.5%. Trimming took 6 bases from V and 7 from J, leaving 3 bases between them. The CDR3 is made up of 10 amino acids.

The TCR sequence derives from a man younger than 40 with Graves' ophthalmopathy. Sequencing was performed on peripheral blood. The chain links TRBV12-3 or TRBV12-4 to TRBJ2-2; D unclear. DNA of the CDR3: TGTGCCAGCAGCCACGGGGAGCTGTTTTTT. Translated: CASSHGELFF.